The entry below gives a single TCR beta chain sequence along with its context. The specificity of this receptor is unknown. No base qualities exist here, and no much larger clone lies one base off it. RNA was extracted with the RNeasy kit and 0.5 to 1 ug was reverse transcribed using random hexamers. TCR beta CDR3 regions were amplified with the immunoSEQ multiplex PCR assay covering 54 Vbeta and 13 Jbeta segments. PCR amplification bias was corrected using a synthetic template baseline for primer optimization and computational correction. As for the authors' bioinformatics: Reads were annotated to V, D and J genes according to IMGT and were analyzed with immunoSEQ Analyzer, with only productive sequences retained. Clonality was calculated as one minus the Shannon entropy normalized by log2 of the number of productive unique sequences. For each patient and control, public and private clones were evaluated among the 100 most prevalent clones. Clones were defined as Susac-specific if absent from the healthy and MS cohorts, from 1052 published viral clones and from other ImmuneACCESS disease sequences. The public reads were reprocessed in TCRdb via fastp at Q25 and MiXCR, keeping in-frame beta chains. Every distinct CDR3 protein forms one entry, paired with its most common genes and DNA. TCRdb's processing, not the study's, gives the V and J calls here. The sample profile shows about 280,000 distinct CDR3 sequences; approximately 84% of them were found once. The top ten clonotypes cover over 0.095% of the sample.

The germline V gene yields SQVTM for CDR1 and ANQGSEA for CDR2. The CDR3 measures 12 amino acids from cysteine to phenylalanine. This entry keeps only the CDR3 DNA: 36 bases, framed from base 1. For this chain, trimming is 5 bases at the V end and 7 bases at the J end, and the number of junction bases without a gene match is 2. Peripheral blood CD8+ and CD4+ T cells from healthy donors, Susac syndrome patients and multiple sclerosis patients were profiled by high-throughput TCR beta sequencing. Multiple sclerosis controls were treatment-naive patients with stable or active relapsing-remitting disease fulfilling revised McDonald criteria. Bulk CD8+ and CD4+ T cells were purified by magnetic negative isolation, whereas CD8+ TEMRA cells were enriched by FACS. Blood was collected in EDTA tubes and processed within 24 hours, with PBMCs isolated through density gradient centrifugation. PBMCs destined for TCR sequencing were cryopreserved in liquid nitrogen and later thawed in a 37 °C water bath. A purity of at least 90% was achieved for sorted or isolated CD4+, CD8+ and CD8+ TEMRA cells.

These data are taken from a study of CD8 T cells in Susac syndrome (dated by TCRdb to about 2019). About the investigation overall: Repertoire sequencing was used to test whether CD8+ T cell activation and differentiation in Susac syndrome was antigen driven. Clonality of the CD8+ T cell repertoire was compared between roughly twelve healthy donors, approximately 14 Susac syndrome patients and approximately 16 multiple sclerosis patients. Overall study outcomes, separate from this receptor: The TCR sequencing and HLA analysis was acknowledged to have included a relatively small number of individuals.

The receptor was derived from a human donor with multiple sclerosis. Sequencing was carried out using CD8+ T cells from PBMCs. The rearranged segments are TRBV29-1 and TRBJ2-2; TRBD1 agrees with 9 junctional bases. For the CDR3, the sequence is CSVWTGVGELFF. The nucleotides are TGCAGCGTTTGGACAGGGGTCGGGGAGCTGTTTTTT.